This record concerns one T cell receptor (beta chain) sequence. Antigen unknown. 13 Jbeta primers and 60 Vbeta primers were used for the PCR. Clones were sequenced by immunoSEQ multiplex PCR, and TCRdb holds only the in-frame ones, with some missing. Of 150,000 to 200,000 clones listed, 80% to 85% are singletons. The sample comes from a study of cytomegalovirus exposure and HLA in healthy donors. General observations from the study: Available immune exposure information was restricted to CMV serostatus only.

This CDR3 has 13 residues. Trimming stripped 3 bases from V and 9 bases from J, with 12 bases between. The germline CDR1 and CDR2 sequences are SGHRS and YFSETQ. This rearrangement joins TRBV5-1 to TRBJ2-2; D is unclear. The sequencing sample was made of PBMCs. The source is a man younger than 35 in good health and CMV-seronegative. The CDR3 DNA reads TGCGCCAGCAGCTCCCTTCGCGTGAGGGAGCTGTTTTTT. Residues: CASSSLRVRELFF.